This TCR beta chain was sequenced during a study of T cell changes during pregnancy in multiple sclerosis. Sequencing used immunoSEQ multiplex PCR; TCRdb keeps in-frame clones, though not all of them. The sample yields around 130,000 clones, roughly 96% seen once. The germline V gene has CDR1 SQVTM and CDR2 ANQGSEA. The CDR3 covers 13 residues. V lost 7 bases and J 6 bases, leaving 15 bases between the germline ends. This chain links TRBV29-1 with TRBJ1-4; D gene ambiguous. Source: peripheral blood, taken after pregnancy. The receptor was derived from a female donor with multiple sclerosis, enrolled in a pregnancy study. CDR3 sequence: CSAQSGLDEKLFF. DNA for the CDR3: TGCAGCGCCCAGTCGGGTTTGGATGAAAAACTGTTTTTT.